The 16 T cell receptor beta chains below all came from one sample that was sequenced in a study of CD8+ T cells in alopecia areata (dated by TCRdb to 2017 to 2018). Library method: the immunoSEQ multiplex PCR assay. For TCR sequencing, RNA was extracted from every sample and reverse transcribed into cDNA to serve as template. TCRdb's version of the immuneACCESS table is confined to in-frame rearrangements and falls short of the full clone set. An unresolved V gene accounts for under half of the shortfall where checked; the remainder is of unknown origin. The sample table holds about 150,000 clones, of which approximately 45% were seen once. 6% to 7% of the sample is held by the ten biggest clonotypes. What was sequenced was CD4+ T cells sorted from blood. The receptors shown here come from a human donor with alopecia areata.

This sequence joins TRBV29-1 and TRBJ1-2; no clear D. V was pared by 3 bases and J by 0 bases, with 11 bases between. The CDR3 runs to 14 residues. Per germline, CDR1 SQVTM and CDR2 ANQGSEA. In DNA, the CDR3 is TGCAGCGTTGATCTGGGTGGCACTAACTATGGCTACACCTTC. This translates into CSVDLGGTNYGYTF.

The chain links TRBV4-1 to TRBJ2-6; D is unclear. V lost 0 bases, J lost 0 bases, and 9 bases lay in between. This CDR3 has 17 amino acids. Germline loops: CDR1 MGHRA, CDR2 YSYEKL. The CDR3, as DNA: TGCGCCAGCAGCCAAGAGGCTACCCTCTCTGGGGCCAACGTCCTGACTTTC. It is translated as CASSQEATLSGANVLTF.

This clone has just a few counts. The chain has TRBV19 and TRBJ1-5; D call uncertain. V was clipped by 6 bases and J by 0 bases, with 6 bases between them. The CDR3 is made up of 13 amino acids. CDR1 and CDR2 (germline): LNHDA, SQIVND (reference sequence). The CDR3 nucleotides read TGTGCCAGTAGCCCAGATAGCAATCAGCCCCAGCATTTT. Amino acids: CASSPDSNQPQHF.

This clone was recorded a few times. The J gene is TRBJ1-5, the V gene TRBV29-1; weak D call: TRBD1 (6 bases). From germline, CDR1 is SQVTM and CDR2 ANQGSEA. Deletions cut 4 bases from V and 4 bases from J, with 14 bases between. The CDR3 consists of 14 residues. As DNA, the CDR3 is TGCAGCGTTGGAACAGGGCCCAATAATCAGCCCCAGCATTTT. It is translated as CSVGTGPNNQPQHF.

The V gene is TRBV2, the J gene TRBJ1-2; D gene uncertain. The CDR3 spans 14 residues. Trimming stripped 0 bases from V and 6 bases from J, with 11 bases between. Germline CDR1 SNHLY, CDR2 FYNNEI. The CDR3 reads CASSEARGGNGYTF. DNA for the CDR3: TGTGCCAGCAGTGAAGCGCGAGGCGGGAATGGCTACACCTTC.

This chain links TRBV5-1 with TRBJ2-2; D is unresolved. Trimming removed 4 bases from V and 5 bases from J, with 15 bases in between. Germline V gene lookup returns CDR1 SGHRS and CDR2 YFSETQ. The CDR3 extends over 15 amino acids. The CDR3 DNA sequence: TGCGCCAGCAGCCCCGGGCCGACCGAGACCGGGGAGCTGTTTTTT. Its translation is CASSPGPTETGELFF.

This clone has just a few counts. V and J are TRBV9 and TRBJ2-5, with a tentative D call TRBD1 (5 bases). V was clipped by 4 bases and J by 2 bases, with 15 bases between them. Germline loops: CDR1 SGDLS, CDR2 YYNGEE. CDR3 length equals 15 residues. This CDR3 reads CASSTQRQYQETQYF. As DNA, the CDR3 is TGTGCCAGCAGCACCCAGCGACAGTATCAAGAGACCCAGTACTTC.

This clone was recorded only once. V gene TRBV2 combines with J gene TRBJ2-7; 10 positions agree with TRBD2. Germline V gene sequence: CDR1 SNHLY, CDR2 FYNNEI. Trimming removed 6 bases from V and 3 bases from J; junction bases left unmatched: 8. The length of the CDR3 is 15 residues. Written as DNA, the CDR3 is TGTGCCAGCAGGGTCGGGACTAGCGTTGTCTACGAGCAGTACTTC. This gives the protein CASRVGTSVVYEQYF. Based on the CDR3 plus reference TRBV2 and TRBJ2-7, the full variable domain is EPEVTQTPSHQVTQMGQEVILRCVPISNHLYFYWYRQILGQKVEFLVSFYNNEISEKSEIFDDQFSVERPDGSNFTLKIRSTKLEDSAMYFCASRVGTSVVYEQYFGPGTRLTVT.

This chain joins TRBV6-5 and TRBJ2-3; D may be TRBD2 (6 bases). Germline V gene lookup returns CDR1 MNHEY and CDR2 SVGAGI. The V and J ends lost 5 bases and 3 bases respectively, with 12 bases between them. The CDR3 is made up of 14 amino acids. DNA of the CDR3: TGTGCCAGCAGTCTGACGGGAGTGACAGATACGCAGTATTTT. It encodes CASSLTGVTDTQYF.

This clone has more than one count but fewer than ten. V usage is TRBV2 and J usage is TRBJ2-3, with 9 nucleotides matching TRBD1. This CDR3 contains 15 residues. Germline CDR1 and CDR2: SNHLY and FYNNEI. V trimming: 7 bases; J trimming: 6 bases; junction bases outside the gene matches: 11. CDR3 loop: CASTRGQGGVDTQYF. The CDR3 region has the DNA TGTGCCAGCACCAGGGGACAGGGTGGAGTCGATACGCAGTATTTT. Full variable domain (outside the CDR3, taken from reference TRBV2 and TRBJ2-3): EPEVTQTPSHQVTQMGQEVILRCVPISNHLYFYWYRQILGQKVEFLVSFYNNEISEKSEIFDDQFSVERPDGSNFTLKIRSTKLEDSAMYFCASTRGQGGVDTQYFGPGTRLTVL.

This chain uses TRBV27 with TRBJ1-2, with D possibly TRBD1 on 5 matching bases. Trimming pared 1 base from V and 8 bases from J, leaving 17 bases between. CDR3 length: 15 residues. Germline CDR1 reads MNHEY; CDR2 reads SMNVEV (reference sequence). The chain's CDR3 is CASSLLGDYERGYTF. CDR3 DNA sequence: TGTGCCAGCAGTTTATTGGGGGACTACGAACGGGGCTACACCTTC.

This chain connects TRBV27 to TRBJ2-6; D gene unclear. V lost 7 bases to trimming and J lost 0 bases, with 4 bases between them. The CDR3 extends over 13 amino acids. Germline CDR1 reads MNHEY; CDR2 reads SMNVEV (reference sequence). The CDR3 DNA is TGTGCCAGCACCAACTCTGGGGCCAACGTCCTGACTTTC. Translated: CASTNSGANVLTF.

This clone turned up a few times. The chain carries TRBV28 and TRBJ2-1, with TRBD2 matching over 14 bases. J lost 1 base, V lost 6 bases, and 11 bases had no gene match. The CDR3 contains 19 residues. In germline, CDR1 is MDHEN, CDR2 SYDVKM. CDR3 residues: CASRGPGLAGVQSYNEQFF. Written as DNA, the CDR3 is TGTGCCAGCAGGGGGCCGGGACTAGCGGGAGTTCAGTCCTACAATGAGCAGTTCTTC.

This clone was detected a few times. The gene calls are TRBV18 and TRBJ2-7; D possibly uses TRBD1 or TRBD2 (6 bases each). V gave up 4 bases and J gave up 5 bases, with 15 bases separating them. The CDR3 runs to 14 residues. Germline loops: CDR1 KGHSH, CDR2 LQKENI. For the CDR3, the DNA is TGTGCCAGCTCACTATATACAGGGAGGAACGAGCAGTACTTC. This sequence encodes CASSLYTGRNEQYF.

The chain uses TRBV6-1 and TRBJ2-1, with D possibly being TRBD2 (5 bases). The V and J ends lost 4 bases and 5 bases respectively, with 9 bases between them. Germline V CDR1 and CDR2: MNHNS, SASEGT. The CDR3 has 13 residues. CDR3: CASSVLGNNEQFF. In nucleotides, the CDR3 is TGTGCCAGCAGTGTACTCGGGAACAATGAGCAGTTCTTC.

This clone showed up just a few times. This chain joins TRBV29-1 and TRBJ1-1; 8 nucleotides align to TRBD1. The junction had 7 bases not matched to a gene; V was cut back by 6 bases and J by 4 bases. Germline-derived CDR1 and CDR2 are SQVTM and ANQGSEA. The CDR3 loop spans 13 amino acids. The CDR3 loop reads CSVKPDRVTEAFF. The CDR3 DNA reads TGCAGCGTGAAACCGGACAGGGTCACTGAAGCTTTCTTT.